This TCR beta chain is drawn from a study of blood T cell repertoires in COVID-19. About the research overall: Sites across the United States, Italy and Spain contributed samples from acute and convalescent COVID-19.

Participants were aged about 18 to 100 years from around 24 US areas. Profiled with immunoSEQ multiplex PCR; TCRdb holds only in-frame clones, not every one. The sample yields about 440,000 clones, 90% seen once. The clonotype comes from a man aged 18 to 35 who had recovered from COVID-19. Sequencing was performed on PBMCs or T cells enriched from blood (not recorded which).

This chain's CDR3 is CASRDSLGEQYF. The CDR3 DNA reads as TGTGCCAGCCGGGACTCCCTCGGCGAGCAGTACTTC. This chain connects TRBV12-3 or TRBV12-4 to TRBJ2-7, with TRBD2 as a possible D gene (6 bases). V was trimmed by 8 bases and J by 6 bases, leaving 14 bases between them. The CDR3 runs 12 residues.